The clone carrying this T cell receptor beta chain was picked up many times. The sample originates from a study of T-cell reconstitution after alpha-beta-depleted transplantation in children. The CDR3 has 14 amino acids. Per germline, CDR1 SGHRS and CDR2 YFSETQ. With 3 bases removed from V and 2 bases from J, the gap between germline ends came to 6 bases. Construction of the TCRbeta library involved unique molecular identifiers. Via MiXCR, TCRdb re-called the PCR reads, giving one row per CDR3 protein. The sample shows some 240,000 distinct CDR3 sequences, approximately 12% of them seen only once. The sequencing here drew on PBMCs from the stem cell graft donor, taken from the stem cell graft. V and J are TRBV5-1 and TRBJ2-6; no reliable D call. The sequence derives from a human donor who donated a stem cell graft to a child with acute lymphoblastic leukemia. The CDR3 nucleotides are TGCGCCAGCAGCTCAGACACTGGGGCCAACGTCCTGACTTTC. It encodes CASSSDTGANVLTF.